This T cell receptor beta chain was obtained from a study of response to subunit inactivated influenza vaccine. The study, taken as a whole, reports: Researchers suggested that each seasonal influenza vaccination recruits few new T cells.

CDR1 LGHDT and CDR2 YNNKEL come from the germline V gene (reference sequence). V dropped 4 bases and J dropped 0 bases, with 10 bases sitting between them. CDR3 length equals 15 residues. This clonotype was seen more than once but under ten times. Its target is unknown. MiXCR, run by TCRdb on the RT-PCR reads, gives a single entry per CDR3 protein. The sample contains about 180,000 distinct CDR3 sequences, approximately 9.2% of which appear only once. Specimen: non-naive T cells sorted from PBMCs, collected on the day of vaccination. V is TRBV3-1 and J is TRBJ2-1; no definite D call. This TCR was recovered from a man over 45 who received an inactivated influenza vaccine. The CDR3 region is CASSLTPSSYNEQFF. CDR3 bases: TGTGCCAGCAGCCTTACCCCCAGCTCCTACAATGAGCAGTTCTTC.